Each of the 9 T cell receptor beta chains below was sequenced from the same sample in a study of cytomegalovirus exposure and HLA in healthy donors. The PCR employed 60 Vbeta primers together with 13 Jbeta primers. Here immunoSEQ multiplex PCR was the method, and the copy in TCRdb shows in-frame clones only, minus some. Of roughly 100,000 clones listed, about three quarters are singletons. The sequenced material came from PBMCs. These receptors all stem from a woman between 45 and 60 years old in good health and CMV-seropositive.

The genes are TRBV18 and TRBJ2-7; 7 bases are a match to TRBD1. The CDR3 extends over 16 amino acids. J lost 7 bases, V lost 3 bases, and 15 bases had no gene match. Germline assignment: CDR1 KGHSH and CDR2 LQKENI. The CDR3 here is CASSPDSGTAKKEQYF. For the CDR3, the DNA is TGTGCCAGCTCACCTGACTCCGGGACAGCGAAAAAGGAGCAGTACTTC.

The rearrangement uses TRBV2 and TRBJ1-6, with D possibly being TRBD1 (5 bases). The CDR3 loop spans 14 amino acids. Germline CDR1 reads SNHLY; CDR2 reads FYNNEI. Trimming removed 4 bases from V and 6 bases from J, with 10 bases in between. The CDR3 protein is CASSGTGTNSPLHF. The CDR3 DNA sequence: TGTGCCAGCAGTGGCACAGGTACTAATTCACCCCTCCACTTT.

The V and J genes are TRBV14 and TRBJ2-1; no reliable D call. The CDR3 extends over 16 amino acids. Deletions cut 1 base from V and 2 bases from J, with 12 bases between. In germline, CDR1 is SGHDN, CDR2 FVKESK. In DNA, the CDR3 is TGTGCCAGCAGCCAAGTCCGACTGGATCCCTACAATGAGCAGTTCTTC. Residues: CASSQVRLDPYNEQFF.

This clone has just a few counts. The chain has TRBV5-1 and TRBJ2-7, with a weak D call TRBD2 (6 bases). Trimming cost V 4 bases and J 5 bases, with 10 bases left between them. CDR1 and CDR2 from the germline V gene are SGHRS and YFSETQ. The CDR3 extends over 12 amino acids. The CDR3 DNA follows: TGCGCCAGCAGCAGGGCTAGCGACGAGCAGTACTTC. Protein: CASSRASDEQYF.

The chain couples TRBV28 to TRBJ2-7, with unresolved D. CDR3 size: 13 residues. The germline CDR1 and CDR2 sequences are MDHEN and SYDVKM. V shed 2 bases and J shed 2 bases, with 7 bases lying between them. Here the CDR3 reads CASSLGTTYEQYF. Here the CDR3 DNA reads TGTGCCAGCAGTTTAGGCACAACCTACGAGCAGTACTTC.

The V and J genes are TRBV29-1 and TRBJ1-2, with 7 bases lining up with TRBD1. CDR1 and CDR2 (germline): SQVTM, ANQGSEA. J gave up 4 bases and V 8 bases, and 10 bases lay outside the gene matches. CDR3 length: 13 residues. The CDR3 sequence is CSLSQGVGYGYTF. Written as DNA, the CDR3 is TGCAGCCTCTCGCAGGGGGTAGGCTATGGCTACACCTTC. The full variable domain, with the rest looked up from reference TRBV29-1 and TRBJ1-2, is SAVISQKPSRDICQRGTSLTIQCQVDSQVTMMFWYRQQPGQSLTLIATANQGSEATYESGFVIDKFPISRPNLTFSTLTVSNMSPEDSSIYLCSLSQGVGYGYTFGSGTRLTVV.

This CDR3 reads CASSIALRVFGELFF. In DNA form, the CDR3 reads TGTGCCAGTAGTATAGCCCTGCGGGTATTCGGGGAGCTGTTTTTT. The chain joins TRBV19 to TRBJ2-2; TRBD2 might be the D (5 bases). The V end lost 1 base, the J end lost 7 bases, and 13 bases lay between the germline ends. Germline CDR1 is LNHDA and CDR2 is SQIVND (reference sequence). The CDR3 runs to 15 residues.

This clone was detected only a few times. CDR3: CAISDRTRYRTSEAFF. The CDR3 bases are TGTGCCATCAGTGACCGAACACGTTACCGAACATCTGAAGCTTTCTTT. The chain links TRBV10-3 to TRBJ1-1; D remains unclear. Trimming took off 3 bases at V and 6 bases at J, with 20 bases between the two ends. Looked up from germline, CDR1 is ENHRY and CDR2 is SYGVKD. CDR3 length: 16 residues.

V usage is TRBV29-1 and J usage is TRBJ1-1; TRBD1 is a possible D gene (6 bases). The CDR3 is 14 residues long. CDR1 SQVTM and CDR2 ANQGSEA come from the germline V gene. V lost 4 bases and J 1 base, leaving 13 bases between the germline ends. The CDR3 loop is CSVARQAKNTEAFF. The CDR3 region has the DNA TGCAGCGTTGCTAGACAGGCGAAGAACACTGAAGCTTTCTTT.